These T cell receptor beta chains were read from a single sample in a study of graft-versus-host responses after intestinal transplantation. Their antigens remain unidentified. Using immunoSEQ multiplex PCR, the repertoire was profiled, and TCRdb retains in-frame clones only, with some absent. This sample has tens of thousands of clones, with about 94% found just once. This specimen was unstimulated CD8+ T cells sorted from spleen or lymph node cells, taken before intestinal transplant. The receptor source for this set is a human donor who received an intestinal transplant. The CDR3 runs from the conserved cysteine through the conserved F or W. A D gene is named only where the DNA matches it firmly. The size entry is marked missing in some rows and otherwise reads once, few, many or a size class.

clone size	D gene	V gene	J gene	CDR3 DNA	CDR3 protein
.	TRBD1	TRBV19	TRBJ1-1	TGTGCCAGTAGTATCCCCCCCGACAGGGGGCTTACTGAAGCTTTCTTT	CASSIPPDRGLTEAFF
.	.	TRBV27	TRBJ1-5	TGTGCCAGCAGTCCACAGGGTTTTGGCAATCAGCCCCAGCATTTT	CASSPQGFGNQPQHF
.	.	TRBV6-5	TRBJ2-5	TGTGCCAGCAGTTACTCCGGACGGCCCGTTCAAGAGACCCAGTACTTC	CASSYSGRPVQETQYF
.	TRBD2	TRBV13	TRBJ2-7	TGTGCCAGCAGCCCAACGGGACTAGCGGGCGAGCAGTACTTC	CASSPTGLAGEQYF
.	.	TRBV5-1	TRBJ2-5	TGCGCCAGCAGCTCGCGGACTATCACAACTTTTAAAGAGACCCAGTACTTC	CASSSRTITTFKETQYF
.	TRBD1	TRBV7-2	TRBJ1-2	TGTGCCAGCAGTCTTCAGGGGGCTAACTATGGCTACACCTTC	CASSLQGANYGYTF
few	.	TRBV7-9	TRBJ2-7	TGTGCCAGCAGCCCGCGGCGACAGGCGACGTATGAGCAGTACTTC	CASSPRRQATYEQYF
.	.	TRBV27	TRBJ1-5	TGTGCCAGCAGAGATACAGGGATCAATCAGCCCCAGCATTTT	CASRDTGINQPQHF
.	.	TRBV7-8	TRBJ2-7	TGTGCCAGCAGCTTAGGAACCTACGAGCAGTACTTC	CASSLGTYEQYF
.	TRBD1	TRBV10-2	TRBJ1-4	TGCGCCAGCAGTTTGGACAGGGTAGAAGAAAAACTGTTTTTT	CASSLDRVEEKLFF
.	.	TRBV5-1	TRBJ2-5	TGCGCCAGCAGCCCTCTCGACAGCCGCGATCAAGAGACCCAGTACTTC	CASSPLDSRDQETQYF
.	.	TRBV9	TRBJ2-5	TGTGCCAGCAGCGTAGGCGGTGGGGGGCTGGAGACCCAGTACTTC	CASSVGGGGLETQYF
.	.	TRBV6-5	TRBJ1-1	TGTGCCAGCAGTTACGGAGAGGGGACTGAAGCTTTCTTT	CASSYGEGTEAFF
.	TRBD1	TRBV7-9	TRBJ1-1	TGTGCCAGCGCAAAGACAGGGGTGAAAACTGAAGCTTTCTTT	CASAKTGVKTEAFF
once	.	TRBV10-2	TRBJ2-4	TGCGCCAGCAGTGAGTACTATAAAAACATTCAGTACTTC	CASSEYYKNIQYF
.	.	TRBV11-2	TRBJ1-5	TGTGCCAGCAGCTTATTTCCGGTTAGCAATCAGCCCCAGCATTTT	CASSLFPVSNQPQHF
.	TRBD1	TRBV27	TRBJ2-7	TGTGCCAGCAGTGGGAACCGGGACAGGGCCTACGAGCAGTACTTC	CASSGNRDRAYEQYF
.	.	TRBV27	TRBJ2-7	TGTGCCAGCAGTCTTGCGGGAAACTACGAGCAGTACTTC	CASSLAGNYEQYF
.	.	TRBV28	TRBJ2-5	TGTGCCATACGATTAGCGGTCCAAGAGACCCAGTACTTC	CAIRLAVQETQYF
once	.	TRBV6-4	TRBJ1-1	TGTGCCAGCACCTTCGGACAGAAACCTGAAGCTTTCTTT	CASTFGQKPEAFF
.	.	TRBV6-1	TRBJ2-7	TGTGCCAGCAGTGTCAGGGGGGAACACTACGAGCAGTACTTC	CASSVRGEHYEQYF
.	.	TRBV5-6	TRBJ2-6	TGTGCCAGCAGCTTAGCAACTGGGGCCAACGTCCTGACTTTC	CASSLATGANVLTF
.	TRBD1	TRBV5-1	TRBJ2-1	TGCGCCAGCAGCTTTGACAGGGGGCCGGGCAATGAGCAGTTCTTC	CASSFDRGPGNEQFF
.	TRBD1	TRBV6-1	TRBJ1-6	TGTGCCAGCAGTGCCCGCAGGTTGGACAGGGCTGAATATAATTCACCCCTCCACTTT	CASSARRLDRAEYNSPLHF
.	.	TRBV6-5	TRBJ2-7	TGTGCCAGCAGTTACTCGAGAGGGGGGACCTACGAGCAGTACTTC	CASSYSRGGTYEQYF
.	TRBD2	TRBV18	TRBJ2-7	TGTGCCAGCTCACCATTGAAATTTGGGAGGGCCCGCCACGTGGGCACCCCAAGCTCCTACGAGCAGTACTTC	CASSPLKFGRARHVGTPSSYEQYF
.	.	TRBV7-3	TRBJ1-1	TGTGCCAGCAGCCCACTGGGGGGACTCATGAACACTGAAGCTTTCTTT	CASSPLGGLMNTEAFF
.	.	TRBV2	TRBJ2-7	TGTGCCAGCAGGATATACGAGCAGTACTTC	CASRIYEQYF
once	.	TRBV4-1	TRBJ2-3	TGCGCCAGCAGCCAAGTGCGAATTGGGGATACGCAGTATTTT	CASSQVRIGDTQYF
.	.	TRBV2	TRBJ2-7	TGTGCCAGCAGTGAAGACCCCAGGGTGGACGAGCAGTACTTC	CASSEDPRVDEQYF
.	.	TRBV28	TRBJ2-7	TGTGCCAGCAGTTTCCTAGGAGCGTTTAGCGAGCAGTACTTC	CASSFLGAFSEQYF
.	TRBD2	TRBV29-1	TRBJ2-1	TGCAGCGTGGGGGGATTGGGGGAGGGGATCAATGAGCAGTTCTTC	CSVGGLGEGINEQFF
.	.	TRBV15	TRBJ2-7	TGTGCCACCAGCAGAGGCAGCTACGAGCAGTACTTC	CATSRGSYEQYF
.	.	TRBV18	TRBJ2-5	TGTGCCAGCTCACCCGAGGATTGGACCCAGTACTTC	CASSPEDWTQYF
.	.	TRBV6-5	TRBJ1-4	TGTGCCAGCAGTTCGTCCGGGCCAAGAATCGAAAAACTGTTTTTT	CASSSSGPRIEKLFF
.	.	TRBV5-4	TRBJ2-7	TGTGCCGGCAGCCTGGAGGGGTTGGAATACGAGCAGTACTTC	CAGSLEGLEYEQYF
.	.	TRBV29-1	TRBJ2-7	TGCAGCGTTGTGATCAACTACGAGCAGTACTTC	CSVVINYEQYF
.	TRBD1	TRBV7-2	TRBJ2-1	TGTGCCACCCGGGACAGGACCAATAAACCTTACAATGAGCAGTTCTTC	CATRDRTNKPYNEQFF
.	TRBD1	TRBV5-1	TRBJ1-1	TGCGCCAGCAGTCATACAGGGGACACTGAAGCTTTCTTT	CASSHTGDTEAFF
.	TRBD2	TRBV27	TRBJ2-7	TGTGCCAGCAGTCCGACTAGCGGGTCCTCTCCCCACGAGCAGTACTTC	CASSPTSGSSPHEQYF
.	.	TRBV15	TRBJ1-4	TGTGCCACCAGCAGATTCGGGACTAATGAAAAACTGTTTTTT	CATSRFGTNEKLFF
.	TRBD1	TRBV5-5	TRBJ1-5	TGTGCCAGCAGACAGGGGAGCAATCAGCCCCAGCATTTT	CASRQGSNQPQHF
.	.	TRBV5-6	TRBJ1-1	TGTGCCAGCAGCTTCTTTCTGACTCGGTCTGAAGCTTTCTTT	CASSFFLTRSEAFF
.	TRBD2	TRBV5-6	TRBJ2-3	TGTGCCAGCAGCTTGTTGACTAGCGGGAGCTACGCAGATACGCAGTATTTT	CASSLLTSGSYADTQYF
.	TRBD2	TRBV28	TRBJ2-7	TGTGCCAGCAGCCTTAGCGGGACCTACTACGAGCAGTACTTC	CASSLSGTYYEQYF
once	.	TRBV28	TRBJ2-5	TGTGCCAGCCAAAGGGGGACCCAGTACTTC	CASQRGTQYF
.	.	TRBV9	TRBJ2-7	TGTGCCAGCAGCGTAAGCCGGAGCCCCTACGAGCAGTACTTC	CASSVSRSPYEQYF
.	.	TRBV6-5	TRBJ2-2	TGTGCCAGCAGTTACTGGGTCAGGGGGAACACCGGGGAGCTGTTTTTT	CASSYWVRGNTGELFF
.	.	TRBV6-5	TRBJ1-4	TGTGCCAGCAGTTACTCCTCGAACCAAAAACTGTTTTTT	CASSYSSNQKLFF
.	TRBD2	TRBV7-9	TRBJ2-5	TGTGCCAGCAGCTTAGTGAACGGGGAGGGAGGGACCCAGTACTTC	CASSLVNGEGGTQYF
.	.	TRBV7-9	TRBJ1-1	TGTGCCAGCAGCTCGTACAGTACCACTGAAGCTTTCTTT	CASSSYSTTEAFF
once	.	TRBV27	TRBJ2-7	TGTGCCAGCAGTTTATCGAAGGGTAACAGGGCCTACGAGCAGTACTTC	CASSLSKGNRAYEQYF
.	TRBD1	TRBV5-1	TRBJ2-7	TGCGCCAGCAGCTTGGGACAGGGTCCCGAGCAGTACTTC	CASSLGQGPEQYF
.	.	TRBV6-1	TRBJ2-5	TGTGCCAGCTATAACACAGTGTACCAAGAGACCCAGTACTTC	CASYNTVYQETQYF
.	.	TRBV5-6	TRBJ2-1	TGTGCCAGCAGCTTGGTTGGGGGGTCCCCCTACAATGAGCAGTTCTTC	CASSLVGGSPYNEQFF
.	.	TRBV28	TRBJ2-2	TGTGCCAGCAGTTTTCAACAGGGCCCCACCGGGGAGCTGTTTTTT	CASSFQQGPTGELFF
.	.	TRBV19	TRBJ2-7	TGTGCCAGTAGTATCAGGGACCCGGGCGCCTACGAGCAGTACTTC	CASSIRDPGAYEQYF
.	.	TRBV6-5	TRBJ2-7	TGTGCCAGCAGTTACGAGGACCGCCTTAACGAGCAGTACTTC	CASSYEDRLNEQYF
.	.	TRBV11-3	TRBJ1-1	TGTGCCAGCAGCTTAGGGGTCAAGTTAAACACTGAAGCTTTCTTT	CASSLGVKLNTEAFF
.	.	TRBV18	TRBJ2-7	TGTGCCAGCTCGGGTAGCGAGACCTACGAGCAGTACTTC	CASSGSETYEQYF